These 8 T cell receptor beta chains came from one sample sequenced in a study of blood T cell repertoires in COVID-19. Assay used: immunoSEQ multiplex PCR; TCRdb lists only in-frame clones, some missing. Of tens of thousands of clones detected, around 90% appear once; the ten largest clones hold approximately 3.4%. The specimen was peripheral blood. The source is a human donor in a cohort sampled during active COVID-19.

V usage is TRBV18 and J usage is TRBJ2-3; D not certain. Trimming pared 1 base from V and 1 base from J, leaving 6 bases between. The CDR3 covers 14 residues. From germline, CDR1 is KGHSH and CDR2 LQKENI. The CDR3 sequence: CASSPLVGTDTQYF. CDR3 in DNA: TGTGCCAGCTCACCACTAGTAGGCACAGATACGCAGTATTTT.

The chain recombines TRBV2 with TRBJ1-4; TRBD1 matches 11 bases. From germline, CDR1 is SNHLY and CDR2 FYNNEI. CDR3 length: 17 amino acids. With 6 bases clipped from V and 4 bases from J, the junction kept 10 bases outside the gene matches. In nucleotides, the CDR3 is TGTGCCAGCAGCTTGAGGACAGGGGGCTTTCGTAATGAAAAACTGTTTTTT. It encodes CASSLRTGGFRNEKLFF.

The V gene is TRBV11-3, the J gene TRBJ2-1; D is possibly TRBD1 (6 bases). Looked up from germline, CDR1 is SGHNT and CDR2 is YENEEA. Trimming took 5 bases from V and 5 from J, leaving 10 bases between them. This CDR3 contains 13 residues. The CDR3 DNA sequence: TGTGCCAGCAGCCCGGACAGTAACAATGAGCAGTTCTTC. Translating gives CASSPDSNNEQFF. Full variable domain (missing parts from reference TRBV11-3 and TRBJ2-1): EAGVVQSPRYKIIEKKQPVAFWCNPISGHNTLYWYLQNLGQGPELLIRYENEEAVDDSQLPKDRFSAERLKGVDSTLKIQPAELGDSAVYLCASSPDSNNEQFFGPGTRLTVL.

The chain links TRBV6-6 to TRBJ2-6, with D hard to call. CDR3 size: 15 residues. Germline V CDR1 and CDR2: MNHNY, SVGAGI (reference sequence). Trimming took off 2 bases at V and 0 bases at J, with 5 bases between the two ends. CDR3 in DNA: TGTGCCAGCAGTTACCTAGTCTCTGGGGCCAACGTCCTGACTTTC. This codes for CASSYLVSGANVLTF.

This chain uses TRBV28 with TRBJ1-2; perhaps TRBD1 as D (5 bases). Trimming cost V 2 bases and J 6 bases, with 7 bases left between them. In germline, CDR1 is MDHEN, CDR2 SYDVKM. The CDR3 spans 12 residues. The CDR3 DNA sequence: TGTGCCAGCAGTTTAGGGGCTCATGGCTACACCTTC. Residues: CASSLGAHGYTF.

The chain uses TRBV10-3 and TRBJ2-3; 8 bases align to TRBD1. This CDR3 is built from 14 residues. V lost 6 bases to trimming and J lost 1 base; unmatched junction nucleotides: 3. Germline V gives CDR1 ENHRY, CDR2 SYGVKD. The CDR3 sequence is CAIRPGQGTDTQYF. For the CDR3, the DNA is TGTGCCATCAGACCGGGACAGGGCACAGATACGCAGTATTTT.

The rearrangement uses TRBV5-1 and TRBJ2-7; TRBD1 matches at 7 bases. Germline V CDR1 and CDR2: SGHRS, YFSETQ. The CDR3 spans 15 residues. J lost 3 bases, V lost 3 bases, and 9 bases had no gene match. CDR3 in DNA: TGCGCCAGCAGCTCAGGCCGGGACAGAGGCTACGAGCAGTACTTC. Translation: CASSSGRDRGYEQYF.

The chain employs TRBV24-1 and TRBJ2-1, with TRBD1 identical over 9 bases. Germline V gene lookup returns CDR1 KGHDR and CDR2 SFDVKD. V dropped 4 bases and J dropped 3; count of bases not matched to a gene: 6. The CDR3 loop spans 16 amino acids. CDR3: CATSEKGQGFYNEQFF. The CDR3 DNA follows: TGTGCCACCAGTGAGAAGGGACAGGGTTTCTACAATGAGCAGTTCTTC.